These 16 T cell receptor beta chains were sequenced from one sample in a study of T cell repertoires in cytomegalovirus infection. TCRdb reprocessed the reads via MiXCR and lists one record per CDR3 protein. The sample has 650,000 to 850,000 distinct CDR3 sequences, almost 30% seen once. Their recognized antigens are unknown. The specimen was cultured CD8+ T cells from PBMCs, collected from culture after CMV antigen stimulation. Receptors originate from a human donor in good health (CMV status not recorded). Some clones in this sample may be carry-over from other donors' samples.

This clonotype was observed many times. The chain is built from TRBV7-8 and TRBJ1-4, with D maybe TRBD1 (6 bases). The V end was cut by 5 bases, the J end by 8 bases, with 12 bases between. Per germline, CDR1 SGHVS and CDR2 FQNEAQ. This CDR3 contains 13 residues. Here the CDR3 DNA reads TGTGCCAGCAGCCCAGGGGTTGGGGAAAAACTGTTTTTT. Protein: CASSPGVGEKLFF.

The V gene is TRBV7-6, the J gene TRBJ1-1; possibly TRBD1 for D (6 bases). Germline V gene sequence: CDR1 SGHVS, CDR2 FNYEAQ. The V end lost 7 bases, the J end lost 10 bases, and 22 bases lay between the germline ends. This CDR3 is built from 14 residues. The CDR3 DNA is TGTGCCAGCACGCCTGGTGGGGGGCCCGAGACAGCTTTCTTT. This codes for CASTPGGGPETAFF.

This clonotype has at least ten counts. The CDR3 here is CASSFDWGKDTGELFF. The CDR3 DNA reads TGTGCCAGCAGCTTCGATTGGGGGAAGGACACCGGGGAGCTGTTTTTT. J is TRBJ2-2 and V is TRBV7-6, with D perhaps given as TRBD1 or TRBD2 (5 bases each). CDR3 length equals 16 residues. Germline V lookup: CDR1 SGHVS, CDR2 FNYEAQ. V was trimmed by 3 bases and J by 3 bases, leaving 14 bases between them.

As to this clonotype: A read error may account for a junction end that differs from germline. The chain has TRBV5-5 and TRBJ1-1; D unclear. CDR1 and CDR2 (germline): SGHKS, YYEKEE (reference sequence). The CDR3 contains 14 residues. The CDR3 DNA reads as TGTGCCAACAGCTTGGGAGCGGCGGACACTGAAGCTTTCTTT. It translates to CANSLGAADTEAFF.

This clonotype occurred a few times. The V gene is TRBV4-1, the J gene TRBJ2-1; TRBD2 matches 13 bases. The CDR3 runs 19 residues. Germline V gene data show CDR1 as MGHRA and CDR2 as YSYEKL. V shed 2 bases, J shed 0 bases, and the junction held 7 bases outside the gene matches. The chain's CDR3 is CASSQRLAGGSSSYNEQFF. CDR3 coding DNA: TGCGCCAGCAGCCAACGACTAGCGGGGGGATCGAGCTCCTACAATGAGCAGTTCTTC.

Only a few counts were recorded for this clonotype. The rearrangement links TRBV12-3 or TRBV12-4 to TRBJ2-2, with D perhaps TRBD2 (6 bases). The CDR3 covers 17 residues. With 0 bases removed from V and 6 bases from J, the gap between germline ends came to 17 bases. The CDR3 spells CASSLASSRGSAGELFF. The CDR3 nucleotides read TGTGCCAGCAGTTTAGCCTCGAGTCGGGGGTCGGCCGGGGAGCTGTTTTTT.

The chain couples TRBV10-3 to TRBJ2-4, with TRBD2 matching 12 bases. Germline values: CDR1 ENHRY, CDR2 SYGVKD. Trimming removed 5 bases from V and 11 bases from J; junction bases left unmatched: 13. This CDR3 is built from 16 residues. The CDR3 loop reads CAISTTSGGPTPFQYF. CDR3 DNA: TGTGCCATCAGTACGACTAGCGGGGGCCCAACCCCCTTTCAGTACTTC.

Only a few counts were recorded for this clonotype. V and J are TRBV6-6 and TRBJ1-5; no definite D call. Trimming shortened V by 5 bases and J by 9 bases, and 23 bases separated the two germline ends. The germline gives CDR1 MNHNY, CDR2 SVGAGI (reference sequence). The CDR3 is 16 residues long. CDR3 nucleotides: TGTGCCAGCAGTACGACGAAGCGGGCCACCATATTGCCCCAGCATTTT. Its translation is CASSTTKRATILPQHF.

The chain employs TRBV9 and TRBJ2-3, with unresolved D. The CDR3 extends over 15 amino acids. Germline CDR1 and CDR2: SGDLS and YYNGEE. V lost 0 bases, J lost 1 base, and 9 bases lay in between. CDR3 coding DNA: TGTGCCAGCAGCGTAGATCCCACTGGCACAGATACGCAGTATTTT. It yields the protein CASSVDPTGTDTQYF.

This rearrangement joins TRBV11-2 to TRBJ2-7; 8 nucleotides line up with TRBD1. Per the germline V gene, CDR1 is SGHAT and CDR2 is FQNNGV. The ends lost 3 bases at V and 5 bases at J; junction bases unmatched: 3. CDR3 size: 13 residues. The DNA of the CDR3 is TGTGCCAGCAGCTTGAGGACAGGGAACGAGCAGTACGTC. It specifies CASSLRTGNEQYV.

This clonotype turned up a few times. The chain has TRBV10-2 and TRBJ1-2, with D uncertain. The length of the CDR3 is 14 residues. Germline values: CDR1 WSHSY, CDR2 SAAADI. Trimming stripped 0 bases from V and 2 bases from J, with 7 bases between. The CDR3 loop is CASSESAVNYGYTF. The CDR3, as DNA: TGCGCCAGCAGTGAGTCGGCCGTGAACTATGGCTACACCTTC.

The rearrangement uses TRBV12-3 or TRBV12-4 and TRBJ1-2; D call uncertain. The V end was cut by 4 bases, the J end by 6 bases, with 12 bases between. This CDR3 has 13 amino acids. CDR3 region: CASSYGSINGYTF. The CDR3 region has the DNA TGTGCCAGCAGTTACGGCTCCATCAATGGCTACACCTTC.

This clonotype came up many times. This rearrangement joins TRBV11-2 to TRBJ1-4, with a weak D call TRBD1 (6 bases). Germline V lookup: CDR1 SGHAT, CDR2 FQNNGV. The V gene lost 6 bases and the J gene lost 11 bases, with 22 bases spanning the gap. The CDR3 sequence is 15 residues long. The CDR3 region has the DNA TGTGCCAGCAGACGGAATGCAGGGGTTCTTGGGAAACTGTTTTTT. Residues: CASRRNAGVLGKLFF. Variable domain in full (rest from reference TRBV11-2 and TRBJ1-4): EAGVAQSPRYKIIEKRQSVAFWCNPISGHATLYWYQQILGQGPKLLIQFQNNGVVDDSQLPKDRFSAERLKGVDSTLKIQPAKLEDSAVYLCASRRNAGVLGKLFFGSGTQLSVL.

This clonotype was found a few times. The CDR3 sequence: CASSPRGGSRTEAFF. CDR3 nucleotides: TGTGCCAGCAGCCCCCGGGGGGGTAGTCGCACTGAAGCTTTCTTT. This chain connects TRBV27 to TRBJ1-1; TRBD1 might be the D (5 bases). With 6 bases removed from V and 4 bases from J, the gap between germline ends came to 18 bases. Germline-derived CDR1 and CDR2 are MNHEY and SMNVEV (reference sequence). The CDR3 sequence is 15 residues long.

The rearrangement links TRBV12-5 to TRBJ1-1; 9 nucleotides align to TRBD1. The germline CDR1 and CDR2 sequences are LGHNT and FRNRAP. Trimming at V came to 1 base and at J to 4 bases, leaving 1 base not matched to a gene. The CDR3 is 14 amino acids. The CDR3 region is CASGLGTGATEAFF. The CDR3 bases are TGTGCTAGTGGTTTGGGGACAGGGGCCACTGAAGCTTTCTTT.

This clonotype has just a few counts. V is TRBV28 and J is TRBJ1-5, with 7 bases that match TRBD1. There are 15 residues in the CDR3. V was pared by 2 bases and J by 5 bases, with 6 bases of the junction left unmatched. The germline CDR1 and CDR2 sequences are MDHEN and SYDVKM. For the CDR3, the DNA is TGTGCCAGCAGTTTACCCGACAGGGTGGATCAGCCCCAGCATTTT. This codes for CASSLPDRVDQPQHF.